This T cell receptor (beta chain) was obtained from a study of T-cell memory formation after mild COVID-19. Germline V gene data show CDR1 as LGHNA and CDR2 as YSLEER. The CDR3 covers 17 residues. J lost 5 bases, V lost 2 bases, and 15 bases had no gene match. The authors produced TCR alpha and TCR beta cDNA libraries with sample barcodes and UMIs by 5'RACE using constant-segment primers. TCRdb passed the 5' RACE reads through MiXCR, listing each CDR3 protein once. The sample contains around 110,000 distinct CDR3 sequences, approximately 15% of which appear only once. This clonotype has at least ten counts.

This TCR came from a man aged 18 to 29 who had mild COVID-19 (a few samples of this study predate the infection). Cell type and time point are not known. The chain couples TRBV4-3 to TRBJ2-7; TRBD1 matches 7 bases. The sample was PBMCs or a T cell subset sorted from them (not recorded which). Here the CDR3 DNA reads TGCGCCAGCAGCCAAACGTTAAGTTGGGCAGGGGGTAACGAGCAGTACTTC. Protein product: CASSQTLSWAGGNEQYF.